The present T cell receptor beta chain was sequenced within a study of shared clonotypes between healthy human individuals. Findings of the study overall: All-four-donor shared clonotypes had higher generation probabilities than non-shared clonotypes did.

Of note for this clone: No antigen is known for it.

Trimming cost V 6 bases and J 9 bases; bases outside gene matches: 8. The CDR3 spans 13 residues. Germline loops: CDR1 SNHLY, CDR2 FYNNEI. Per the authors' pipeline: Filtering differed for immunoSEQ, which gave only junction sequences without quality scores. Data came from immunoSEQ multiplex PCR; TCRdb stores just in-frame clones and leaves some out. Clone size and V and J calls were adopted from that table, with D and trimming inferred from the DNA. The sample has fewer than 700,000 clones, 90% to 95% seen once. CD8 cells regarded as naive lacked CD45RO, were positively chosen for CCR7, and omitted terminally differentiated effector memory CD45RA+ cells.

Sequencing used naive CD8+ T cells sorted from blood. V usage is TRBV2 and J usage is TRBJ1-2, with 9 positions matching TRBD1. This TCR was sampled from a woman aged 25 to 39 in good health. The CDR3 protein is CASRVRQGDSYTF. The DNA of the CDR3 is TGTGCCAGCAGGGTACGACAGGGGGATAGCTACACCTTC.